The sequence of this TCR beta chain was determined in a study of T cells after yellow fever vaccination. The CDR3 sequence is 12 residues long. Germline loops: CDR1 MNHNS, CDR2 SASEGT. Germline trimming cut 11 bases from V and 6 bases from J; bases unmatched to any gene: 6. Synthesis of TCR cDNA relied on 5'RACE template switching, which attached a universal primer site and UMIs. TCRdb processed the 5' RACE reads anew with MiXCR; each CDR3 protein has one entry. The sample contains hundreds of thousands of distinct CDR3 sequences, about 19% of which appear only once. In regard to this clonotype: Its antigen is as yet unknown.

General study findings and limits: Most primary-vaccination clones reappeared after the booster (about 95% CD4, more than 70% CD8). Contaminants from the bulk population, in the form of abundant clonotypes, could be found in FACS-sorted repertoires. Although most clonotypes did not, a small share appeared in both CD4 and CD8 compartments.

This chain connects TRBV6-1 to TRBJ2-2; 7 nucleotides match TRBD1. The TCR sequence derives from a man aged 30 to 45 who received the YFV17D yellow fever vaccine. Sequences were derived from PBMCs, sampled 15 days after the yellow fever booster vaccination. The chain's CDR3 is CAGQDDPGELFF. Written as DNA, the CDR3 is TGTGCCGGACAGGATGATCCCGGGGAGCTGTTTTTT.